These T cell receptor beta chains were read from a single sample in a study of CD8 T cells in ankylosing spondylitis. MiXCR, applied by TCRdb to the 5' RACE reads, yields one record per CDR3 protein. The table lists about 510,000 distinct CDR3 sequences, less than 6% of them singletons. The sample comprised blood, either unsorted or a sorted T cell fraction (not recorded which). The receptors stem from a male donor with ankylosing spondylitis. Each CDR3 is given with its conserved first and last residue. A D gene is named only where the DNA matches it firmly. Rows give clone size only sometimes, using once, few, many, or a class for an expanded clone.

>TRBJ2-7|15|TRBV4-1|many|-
TGCGCCAGCAGCCAAGAACCGTGGGACTCCTACGAGCAGTACTTC
CASSQEPWDSYEQYF
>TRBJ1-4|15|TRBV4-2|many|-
TGTGCCAGCAGCCAAGATCCAGGGGTTAATGAAAAACTGTTTTTT
CASSQDPGVNEKLFF
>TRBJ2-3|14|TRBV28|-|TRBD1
TGTGCCACTTCGAGGGGGCTTGGTACAGATACGCAGTATTTT
CATSRGLGTDTQYF
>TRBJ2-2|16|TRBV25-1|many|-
TGTGCCAGCAGTGAACTCGGGACGGTAAACACCGGGGAGCTGTTTTTT
CASSELGTVNTGELFF
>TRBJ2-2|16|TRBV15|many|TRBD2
TGTGCCACCAGCCGGGGACTAGCGTTTAACACCGGGGAGCTGTTTTTT
CATSRGLAFNTGELFF
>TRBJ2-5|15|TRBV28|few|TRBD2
TGTGCCAGCAGTCAACTAGCGGGCTGGCAAGAGACCCAGTACTTC
CASSQLAGWQETQYF
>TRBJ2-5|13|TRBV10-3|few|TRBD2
TGTGCCACTAGCGTTAACGGGGGGGAGACCCAGTACTTC
CATSVNGGETQYF
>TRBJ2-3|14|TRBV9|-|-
TGTGCCAGCAGGGGGGAAATGAGGGGAGATACGCAGTATTTT
CASRGEMRGDTQYF
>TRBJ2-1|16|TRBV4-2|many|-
TGTGCCAGCAGCGCGAACCCGGGACTTTACTACAATGAGCAGTTCTTC
CASSANPGLYYNEQFF
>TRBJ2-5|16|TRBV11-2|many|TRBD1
TGTGCCAGCAGCTTAAGCCCGGGACAGGGAGTGGAGACCCAGTACTTC
CASSLSPGQGVETQYF
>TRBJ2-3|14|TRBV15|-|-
TGTGCCACCAGCAGAGGCGGGGGCAGGGATACGCAGTATTTT
CATSRGGGRDTQYF
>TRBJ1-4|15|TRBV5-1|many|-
TGCGCCAGCAGCCCCTACCCGACAGCTAATGAAAAACTGTTTTTT
CASSPYPTANEKLFF
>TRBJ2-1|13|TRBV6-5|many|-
TGTGCCAGCAGTTACTCTCGGGAGAGTGAGCAGTTCTTC
CASSYSRESEQFF
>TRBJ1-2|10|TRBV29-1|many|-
TGCAGCACCGACCAATTTGGCTACACCTTC
CSTDQFGYTF
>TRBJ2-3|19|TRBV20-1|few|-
TGCAGTGCTAGATTGTTCCCCCTCTGGGGGACTCTTTTACCAGATACGCAGTATTTT
CSARLFPLWGTLLPDTQYF
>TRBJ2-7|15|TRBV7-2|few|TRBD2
TGTGCCAGCAGCTACAAAGCGGGGGACTCCTACGAGCAGTACTTC
CASSYKAGDSYEQYF
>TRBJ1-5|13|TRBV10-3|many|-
TGTGCCATCAGGCCAGGGGCGGGGCAGCCCCAGCATTTT
CAIRPGAGQPQHF
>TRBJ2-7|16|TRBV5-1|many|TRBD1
TGCGCCAGCAGCTCCATTACAGGGGGGACGTTCTACGAGCAGTACTTC
CASSSITGGTFYEQYF
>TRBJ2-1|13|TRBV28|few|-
TGTGCCAGCATCCGCGGAGACTACAATGAGCAGTTCTTC
CASIRGDYNEQFF
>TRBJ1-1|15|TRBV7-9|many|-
TGTGCCAGCAGCACACCTCGGGGGGGTACCACTGAAGCTTTCTTT
CASSTPRGGTTEAFF
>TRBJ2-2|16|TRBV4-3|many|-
TGCGCCAGCAGCTACGAGGTGGGGGAGTGGTCCGGGGAGCTGTTTTTT
CASSYEVGEWSGELFF
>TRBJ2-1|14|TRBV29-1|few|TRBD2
TGCAGCGTCCACGGACTAGCGGGATACAATGAGCAGTTCTTC
CSVHGLAGYNEQFF
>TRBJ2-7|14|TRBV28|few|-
TGTGCCAGCAGTATCTCCGGGGCGACAGGCGAGCAGTACTTC
CASSISGATGEQYF
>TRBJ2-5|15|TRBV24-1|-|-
TGTGCCACCAGTAAGGGGGGTAGAGTTGGAGAGGCCCAGTACTTC
CATSKGGRVGEAQYF
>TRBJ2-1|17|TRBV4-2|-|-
TGTGCCAGCAGCCAAGATCGAACGGGGTGGGGGGTTAATGAGCAGTTCTTC
CASSQDRTGWGVNEQFF
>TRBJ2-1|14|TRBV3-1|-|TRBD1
TGTGCCAGCAGCCCCGGACAGGACAACAATGAGCAGTTCTTC
CASSPGQDNNEQFF
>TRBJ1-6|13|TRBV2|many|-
TGTGCCAGCAGTGCGTACTCGAGTTCACCCCTCCACTTT
CASSAYSSSPLHF
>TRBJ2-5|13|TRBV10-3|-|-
TGTGCCATCAGTGACGGCAGCGGGGAGACCCAGTACTTC
CAISDGSGETQYF
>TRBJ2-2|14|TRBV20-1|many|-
TGCAGTGCTAGTAGAACAGCGAACACCGGGGAGCTGTTTTTT
CSASRTANTGELFF
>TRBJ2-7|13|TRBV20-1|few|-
TGCAGTGCTAGGCCGGGACTCGGATACGAGCAGTACTTC
CSARPGLGYEQYF
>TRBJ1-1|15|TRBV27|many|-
TGTGCCAGCAGTTTATCAGCAGGTTTGAACACTGAAGCTTTCTTT
CASSLSAGLNTEAFF
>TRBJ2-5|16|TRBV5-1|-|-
TGCGCCAGCAGCTTGGGGACAGCTACGCCTCAAGAGACCCAGTACTTC
CASSLGTATPQETQYF
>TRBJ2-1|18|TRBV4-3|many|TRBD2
TGCGCCAGCAGCCAAGATGTCCCGGGACTAGTAACCTACAATGAGCAGTTCTTC
CASSQDVPGLVTYNEQFF
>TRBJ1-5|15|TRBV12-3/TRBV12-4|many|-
TGTGCCAGCAGTTCTCGGGATAATAGCAATCAGCCCCAGCATTTT
CASSSRDNSNQPQHF
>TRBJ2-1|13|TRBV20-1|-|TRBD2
TGCAGTGCTGGAGGACTAGCGGGAGTTGAGCAGTTCTTC
CSAGGLAGVEQFF
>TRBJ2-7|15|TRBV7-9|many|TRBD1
TGTGCCAGCAATTCTTGGGGACAGGGTTTCGACGAGCAGTACTTC
CASNSWGQGFDEQYF
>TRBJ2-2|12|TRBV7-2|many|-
TGTGCCAGCAGCCGACAATCCGGGGAGCTGTTTTTT
CASSRQSGELFF
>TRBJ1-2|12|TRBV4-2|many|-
TGTGCCAGCAGCCAAGAAAGGAGTGGCTACACCTTC
CASSQERSGYTF
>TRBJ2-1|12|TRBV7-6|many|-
TGTGCCAGCAGCGACTCTTACAATGAGCAGTTCTTC
CASSDSYNEQFF
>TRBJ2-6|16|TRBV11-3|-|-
TGTGCCAGCAGCTTAGGTGCGGGTAAAGGGGCCAACGTCCTGACTTTC
CASSLGAGKGANVLTF
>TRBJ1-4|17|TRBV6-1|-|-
TGTGCCAGCAGTACCCTTCGCAGGGGTACGGCTAATGAAAAACTGTTTTTT
CASSTLRRGTANEKLFF
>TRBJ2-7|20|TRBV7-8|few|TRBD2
TGTGCCAGCAGCTCGCCCATTCCGGGACTAGCGGGACATAGCTCCTACGAGCAGTACTTC
CASSSPIPGLAGHSSYEQYF
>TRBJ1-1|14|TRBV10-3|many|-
TGTGCCATCAGGGCCCAGGAGAAGAACACTGAAGCTTTCTTT
CAIRAQEKNTEAFF
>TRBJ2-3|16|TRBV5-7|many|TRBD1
TGTGCCAGCAGCCCGTTCCCGGGACAGGGTATTCATACGCAGTATTTT
CASSPFPGQGIHTQYF
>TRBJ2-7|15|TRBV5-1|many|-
TGCGCCAGCAGCTTGGTCGGCGCCCTCAGGGACGAGCAGTACTTC
CASSLVGALRDEQYF
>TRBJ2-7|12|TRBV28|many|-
TGTGCCGCCCTACGGAGCTCCTACGAGCAGTACTTC
CAALRSSYEQYF
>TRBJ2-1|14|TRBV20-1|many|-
TGCAGTGCTGCCGGGACCCCAGTCCACAATGAGCAGTTCTTC
CSAAGTPVHNEQFF
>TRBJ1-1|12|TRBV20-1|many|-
TGCAGTGCTTCCGTAGGGGGGGCGTCGGCTTTCTTT
CSASVGGASAFF
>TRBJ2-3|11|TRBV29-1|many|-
TGCAGCGTTCAGGGTTTAGATACGCAGTATTTT
CSVQGLDTQYF
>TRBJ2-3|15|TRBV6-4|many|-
TGTGCCAGCAGTGACAAGAGCGGTAGCACAGATACGCAGTATTTT
CASSDKSGSTDTQYF
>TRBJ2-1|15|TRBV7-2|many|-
TGTGCCAGCAATCACGGTCTAGTAGCGTACAATGAGCAGTTCTTC
CASNHGLVAYNEQFF
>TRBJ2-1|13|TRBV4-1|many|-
TGCGCCAGCAGCCAAGATGGAGCGCGAGAGCAGTTCTTC
CASSQDGAREQFF
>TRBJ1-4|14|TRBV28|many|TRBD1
TGTGCCAGCAGACAGACAGGGGGGGGTGAAAAACTGTTTTTT
CASRQTGGGEKLFF
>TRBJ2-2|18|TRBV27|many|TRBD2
TGTGCCAGCAGTCGCGGGCCAGGTTACGGGAGGGGGGCCGGGGAGCTGTTTTTT
CASSRGPGYGRGAGELFF
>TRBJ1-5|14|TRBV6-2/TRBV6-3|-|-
TGTGCCAGCGCCCGTGGGGGAGGCAATCAGCCCCAGCATTTT
CASARGGGNQPQHF